The present TCR beta chain was sequenced within a study of molecular identifiers for immune sequencing clone quantification. Whole-study results and caveats: Clones above 20 RNA copies contained over 97% of effector molecules but under 1% of naive ones. Detectable among 800,000 to 1,000,000 naive cells, according to reports, was Jurkat TCR RNA spiked in from one cell. Underestimation of highly expanded clone sizes could arise where identical TCR molecules share a barcode.

TCRdb redid the calling of the PCR reads with MiXCR, one entry per CDR3 protein. The sample records more than 450,000 distinct CDR3 sequences, around 23% being singletons. A remark on this clonotype: Its antigen is not known.

Researchers sorted naive CD8 T cells as cells that were CD8+CD4-CCR7+CD45RA+. V lost 5 bases to trimming and J lost 6 bases, with 13 bases between them. This CDR3 contains 13 residues. The chain couples TRBV12-3 or TRBV12-4 to TRBJ1-1, with D maybe TRBD1 (5 bases). The TCR was taken from a human donor in good health. Some libraries in this study had Jurkat cell RNA spiked in. Sequences were obtained from naive CD8+ T cells from blood, with Jurkat cell RNA spiked in. Stated subset: FACS-sorted CD8+CD4-CCR7+CD45RA+ naive T cells. CDR3 sequence: CASSLLGGAEAFF. The CDR3 bases are TGTGCCAGCAGTCTCCTTGGGGGGGCTGAAGCTTTCTTT.